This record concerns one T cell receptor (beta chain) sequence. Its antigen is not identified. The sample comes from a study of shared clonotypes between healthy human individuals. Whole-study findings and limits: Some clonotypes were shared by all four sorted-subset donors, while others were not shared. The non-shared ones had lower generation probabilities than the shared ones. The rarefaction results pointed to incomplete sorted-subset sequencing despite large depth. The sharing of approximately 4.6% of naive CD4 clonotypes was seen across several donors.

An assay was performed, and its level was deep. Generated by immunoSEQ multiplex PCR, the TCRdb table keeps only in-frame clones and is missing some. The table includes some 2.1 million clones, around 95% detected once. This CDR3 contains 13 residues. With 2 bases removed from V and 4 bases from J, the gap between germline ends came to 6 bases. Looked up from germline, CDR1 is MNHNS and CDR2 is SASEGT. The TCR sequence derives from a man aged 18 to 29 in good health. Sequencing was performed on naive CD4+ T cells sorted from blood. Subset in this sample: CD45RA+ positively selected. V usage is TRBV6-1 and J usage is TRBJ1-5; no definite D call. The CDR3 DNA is TGTGCCAGCAGTGAAACGAGGAATCAGCCCCAGCATTTT. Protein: CASSETRNQPQHF.